This T cell receptor (beta chain) appears in the sequencing data of a study of T cell changes during pregnancy in multiple sclerosis. Here immunoSEQ multiplex PCR was the method, and the copy in TCRdb shows in-frame clones only, minus some. The sample yields roughly 80,000 clones, roughly 94% seen once. The CDR3 loop spans 14 amino acids. Germline V gives CDR1 SGHDT, CDR2 YYEEEE. Trimming removed 3 bases at V and 2 bases at J, with 11 bases between. The genes are TRBV5-6 and TRBJ1-2; D not certain. This sequence originates from a female donor with multiple sclerosis, enrolled in a pregnancy study. The sample in question was peripheral blood, obtained before pregnancy. CDR3 DNA sequence: TGTGCCAGCAGCTATGGCGACACAAACTATGGCTACACCTTC. Amino acid sequence: CASSYGDTNYGYTF.